The T cell receptor (beta chain) under discussion was sequenced for a study of shared clonotypes between healthy human individuals. V lost 6 bases to trimming and J lost 6 bases, with 9 bases between them. Germline V gene sequence: CDR1 MNHEY, CDR2 SMNVEV (reference sequence). The CDR3 totals 12 residues. The naive CD8 fraction comprised CD45RO-negative cells positively selected for CCR7 and excluded terminally differentiated effector memory CD45RA+ cells. TCRdb's copy holds only in-frame clones and misses some; the assay was immunoSEQ multiplex PCR. The sample consists of some 2.1 million clones, 93% of them appearing once.

Sequencing was carried out using naive CD8+ T cells from PBMCs. The chain recombines TRBV27 with TRBJ2-1; D is ambiguous. The receptor was derived from a man between 18 and 29 years old in good health. Some clones in this sample may be carry-over from other donors' samples. The CDR3 coding sequence is TGTGCCAGCAGAGAAACTGGCAATGAGCAGTTCTTC. Translated, it gives CASRETGNEQFF.